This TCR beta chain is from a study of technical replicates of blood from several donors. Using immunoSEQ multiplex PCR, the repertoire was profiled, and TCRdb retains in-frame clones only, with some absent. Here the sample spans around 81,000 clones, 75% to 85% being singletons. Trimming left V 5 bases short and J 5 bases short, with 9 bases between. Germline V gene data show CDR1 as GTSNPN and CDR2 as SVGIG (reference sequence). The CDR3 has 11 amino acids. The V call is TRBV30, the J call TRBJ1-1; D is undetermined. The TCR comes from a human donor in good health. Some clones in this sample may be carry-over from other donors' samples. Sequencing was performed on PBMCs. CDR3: CAWRDMTEAFF. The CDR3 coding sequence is TGTGCCTGGCGGGATATGACTGAAGCTTTCTTT.